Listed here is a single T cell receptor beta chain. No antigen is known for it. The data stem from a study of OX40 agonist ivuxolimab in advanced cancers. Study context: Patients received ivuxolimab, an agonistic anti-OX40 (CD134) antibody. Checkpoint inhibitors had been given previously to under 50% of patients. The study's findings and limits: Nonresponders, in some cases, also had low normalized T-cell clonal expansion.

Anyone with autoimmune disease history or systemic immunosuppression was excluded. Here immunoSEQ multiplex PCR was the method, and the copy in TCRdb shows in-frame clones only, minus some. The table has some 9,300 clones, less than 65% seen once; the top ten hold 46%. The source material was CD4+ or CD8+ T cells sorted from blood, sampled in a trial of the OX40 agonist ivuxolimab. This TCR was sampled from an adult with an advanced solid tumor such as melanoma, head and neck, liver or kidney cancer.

CDR3 DNA sequence: TGTGCCAGCAGCCCCGGACTGTACTACGAGCAGTACTTC. Protein product: CASSPGLYYEQYF. The chain combines TRBV5-4 with TRBJ2-7; D might be TRBD2 (5 bases). The germline V gene has CDR1 SGHNT and CDR2 YYREEE (reference sequence). V lost 4 bases and J lost 3, with 11 bases in between. The CDR3 has 13 residues.